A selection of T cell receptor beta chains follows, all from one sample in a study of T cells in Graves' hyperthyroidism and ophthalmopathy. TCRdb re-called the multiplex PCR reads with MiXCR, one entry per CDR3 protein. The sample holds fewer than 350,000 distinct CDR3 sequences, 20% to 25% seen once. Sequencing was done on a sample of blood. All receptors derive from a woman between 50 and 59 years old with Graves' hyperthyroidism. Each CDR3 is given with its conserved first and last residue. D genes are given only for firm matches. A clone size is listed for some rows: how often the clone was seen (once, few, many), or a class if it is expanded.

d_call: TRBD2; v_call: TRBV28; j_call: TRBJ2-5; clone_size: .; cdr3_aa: CASSFTSGGETQYF; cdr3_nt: TGTGCCAGCAGTTTCACTAGCGGGGGAGAGACCCAGTACTTC
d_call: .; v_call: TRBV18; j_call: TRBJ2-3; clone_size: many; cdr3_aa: CASSLQGTDTQYF; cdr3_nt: TGTGCCAGCTCACTCCAGGGGACAGATACGCAGTATTTT
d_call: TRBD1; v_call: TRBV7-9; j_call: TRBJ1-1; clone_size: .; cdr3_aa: CASSGRGLRNEAFF; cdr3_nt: TGTGCCAGCAGCGGCAGGGGGCTTAGGAATGAAGCTTTCTTT
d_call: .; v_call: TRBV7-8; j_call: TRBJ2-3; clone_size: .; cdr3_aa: CASSLLTTGAWVTDTQYF; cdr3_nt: TGTGCCAGCAGCTTGCTGACGACCGGGGCCTGGGTCACAGATACGCAGTATTTT
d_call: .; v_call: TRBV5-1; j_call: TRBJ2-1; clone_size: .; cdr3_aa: CASSARGGGEQFF; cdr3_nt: TGCGCCAGCAGCGCCAGGGGGGGCGGGGAACAGTTCTTC
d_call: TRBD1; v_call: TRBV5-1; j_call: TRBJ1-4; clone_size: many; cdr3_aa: CASSSTGFNEKLFF; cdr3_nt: TGCGCCAGCAGCTCGACAGGGTTTAATGAAAAACTGTTTTTT
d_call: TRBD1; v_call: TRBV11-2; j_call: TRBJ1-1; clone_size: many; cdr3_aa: CASSSGTGFIAFF; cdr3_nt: TGTGCCAGCAGCTCTGGGACAGGGTTTATTGCTTTCTTT
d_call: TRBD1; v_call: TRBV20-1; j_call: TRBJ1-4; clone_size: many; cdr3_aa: CSASRTGRANEKLFF; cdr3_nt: TGCAGTGCTAGCCGGACAGGACGGGCTAATGAAAAACTGTTTTTT
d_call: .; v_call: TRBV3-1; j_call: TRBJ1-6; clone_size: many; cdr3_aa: CASRYYGSPLHF; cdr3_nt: TGTGCCAGCAGATATTATGGTTCACCCCTCCACTTT
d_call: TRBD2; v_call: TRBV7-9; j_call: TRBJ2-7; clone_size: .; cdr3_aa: CASSTRLAGLNEQYF; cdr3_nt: TGTGCCAGCAGCACCCGACTAGCGGGGCTGAACGAGCAGTACTTC
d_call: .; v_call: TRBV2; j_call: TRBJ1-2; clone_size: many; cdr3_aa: CATGTGANYGYTF; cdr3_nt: TGTGCCACAGGGACCGGAGCTAACTATGGCTACACCTTC
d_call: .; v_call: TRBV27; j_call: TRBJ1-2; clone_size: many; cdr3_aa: CASSLSDSNYGYTF; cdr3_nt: TGTGCCAGCAGTTTATCAGACAGCAACTATGGCTACACCTTC
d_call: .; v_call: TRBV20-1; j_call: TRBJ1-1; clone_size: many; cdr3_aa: CGARVPRDSAEAFF; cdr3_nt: TGCGGTGCTAGAGTCCCCAGGGATTCTGCTGAAGCTTTCTTT
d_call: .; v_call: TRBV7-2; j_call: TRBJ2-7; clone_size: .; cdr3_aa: CASSSRMGDSYEQYF; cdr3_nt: TGTGCCAGCAGTTCTCGAATGGGGGACTCCTACGAGCAGTACTTC
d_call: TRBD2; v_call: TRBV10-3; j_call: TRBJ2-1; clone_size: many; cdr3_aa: CAISESWGTSGRNEQFF; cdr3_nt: TGTGCCATCAGTGAGTCATGGGGGACTAGCGGGAGGAATGAGCAGTTCTTC
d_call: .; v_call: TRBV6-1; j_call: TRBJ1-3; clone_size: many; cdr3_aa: CASRKNTIYF; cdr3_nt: TGTGCCAGCAGGAAAAACACCATATATTTT
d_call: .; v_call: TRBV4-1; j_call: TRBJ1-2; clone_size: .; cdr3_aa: CASSQDTRVDYGYTF; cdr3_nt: TGCGCCAGCAGCCAAGATACGCGGGTAGACTATGGCTACACCTTC
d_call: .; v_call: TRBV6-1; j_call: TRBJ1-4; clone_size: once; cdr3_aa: CAANRQENEKLFF; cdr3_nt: TGTGCCGCAAACCGACAGGAAAATGAAAAACTGTTTTTT
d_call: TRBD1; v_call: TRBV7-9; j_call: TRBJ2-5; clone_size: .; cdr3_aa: CASSTDRLTQETQYF; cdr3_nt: TGTGCCAGCAGCACGGACAGGTTGACCCAAGAGACCCAGTACTTC
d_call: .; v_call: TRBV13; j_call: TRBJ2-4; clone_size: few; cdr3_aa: CASSDRTIQYF; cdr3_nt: TGTGCCAGCTCAGACAGGACAATTCAGTACTTC
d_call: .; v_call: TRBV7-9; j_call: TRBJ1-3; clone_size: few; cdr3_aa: CASSFSGRGGNTIYF; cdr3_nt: TGTGCCAGCAGCTTTTCGGGCCGCGGTGGAAACACCATATATTTT
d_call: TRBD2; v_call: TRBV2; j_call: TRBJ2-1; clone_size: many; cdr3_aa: CASTRLAGGPTNEQFF; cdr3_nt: TGTGCCAGCACTCGACTAGCGGGGGGGCCCACCAATGAGCAGTTCTTC
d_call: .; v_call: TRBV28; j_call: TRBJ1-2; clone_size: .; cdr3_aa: CASSLQGLRGYTF; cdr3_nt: TGTGCCAGCAGTTTACAGGGGCTCCGGGGCTACACCTTC
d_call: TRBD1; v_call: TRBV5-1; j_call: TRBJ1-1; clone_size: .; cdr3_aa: CASSFTTGRVTEAFF; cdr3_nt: TGCGCCAGCAGCTTCACGACAGGGAGGGTCACTGAAGCTTTCTTT
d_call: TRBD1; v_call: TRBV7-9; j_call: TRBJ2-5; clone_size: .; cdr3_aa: CASSFTGGVVETQYF; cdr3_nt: TGTGCCAGCAGTTTCACAGGGGGCGTCGTAGAGACCCAGTACTTC
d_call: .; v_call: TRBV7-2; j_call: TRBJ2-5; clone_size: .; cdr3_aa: CASSRQVTSRETQYF; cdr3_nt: TGTGCCAGCAGCCGACAGGTGACGTCTCGTGAGACCCAGTACTTC
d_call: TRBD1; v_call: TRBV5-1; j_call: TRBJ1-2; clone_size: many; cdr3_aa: CASSIFTGEHGYTF; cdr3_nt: TGCGCCAGCAGCATATTCACAGGGGAGCATGGCTACACCTTC
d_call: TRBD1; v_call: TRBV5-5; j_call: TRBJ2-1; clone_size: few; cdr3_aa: CASSDTGTGLYNEQFF; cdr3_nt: TGTGCCAGCAGCGATACCGGGACAGGGTTGTACAATGAGCAGTTCTTC
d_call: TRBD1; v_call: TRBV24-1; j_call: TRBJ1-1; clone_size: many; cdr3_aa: CATSDAGQPNTEAFF; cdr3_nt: TGTGCCACCAGTGATGCGGGACAGCCAAACACTGAAGCTTTCTTT
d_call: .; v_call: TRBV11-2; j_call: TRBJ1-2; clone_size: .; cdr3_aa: CASSLDGQINYGYTF; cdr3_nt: TGTGCCAGCAGCTTAGATGGCCAAATTAACTATGGCTACACCTTC
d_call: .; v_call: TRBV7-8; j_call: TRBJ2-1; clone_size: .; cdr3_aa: CASSLRDREGNEQFF; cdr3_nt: TGTGCCAGCAGCTTGCGAGACAGGGAGGGGAATGAGCAGTTCTTC
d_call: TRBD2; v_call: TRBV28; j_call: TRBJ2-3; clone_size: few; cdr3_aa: CASSLIAGGRTDTQYF; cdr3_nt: TGTGCCAGCAGTTTGATTGCGGGAGGACGGACAGATACGCAGTATTTT
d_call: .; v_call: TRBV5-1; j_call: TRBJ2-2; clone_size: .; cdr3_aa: CASSHSGEGTGELFF; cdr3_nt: TGCGCCAGCAGCCATAGCGGAGAGGGCACCGGGGAGCTGTTTTTT
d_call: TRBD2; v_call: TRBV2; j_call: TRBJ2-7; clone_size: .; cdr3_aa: CASRPGLAVYEQYF; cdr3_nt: TGTGCCAGCAGGCCGGGACTAGCGGTCTACGAGCAGTACTTC
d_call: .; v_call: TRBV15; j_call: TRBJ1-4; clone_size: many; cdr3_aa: CATSPTLIEEKLFF; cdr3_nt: TGTGCCACCAGCCCCACCTTAATTGAGGAAAAACTGTTTTTT
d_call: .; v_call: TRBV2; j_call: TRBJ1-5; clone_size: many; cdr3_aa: CASRADRPNQPQHF; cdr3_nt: TGTGCCAGCAGAGCAGACAGGCCGAATCAGCCCCAGCATTTT
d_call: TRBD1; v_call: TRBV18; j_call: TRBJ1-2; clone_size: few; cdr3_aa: CASSPRQGAGNGYTF; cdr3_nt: TGTGCCAGCTCACCACGCCAGGGGGCAGGGAATGGCTACACCTTC
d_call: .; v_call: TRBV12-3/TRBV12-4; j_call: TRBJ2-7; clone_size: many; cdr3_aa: CASSYYREQYF; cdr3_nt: TGTGCCAGCAGTTATTACCGGGAGCAGTACTTC
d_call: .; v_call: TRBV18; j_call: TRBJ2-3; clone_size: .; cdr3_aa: CASSPLPRDTQYF; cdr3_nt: TGTGCCAGCTCACCCCTTCCAAGGGATACGCAGTATTTT
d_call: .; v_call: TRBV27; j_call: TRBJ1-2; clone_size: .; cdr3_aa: CASSLMLSVGGLSYGYTF; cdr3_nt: TGTGCCAGCAGTTTAATGTTGAGTGTCGGGGGCTTAAGCTATGGCTACACCTTC
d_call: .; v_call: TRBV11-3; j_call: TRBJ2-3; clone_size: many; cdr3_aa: CASSPVGGNGDTQYF; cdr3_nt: TGTGCCAGCAGCCCGGTCGGGGGAAACGGAGATACGCAGTATTTT
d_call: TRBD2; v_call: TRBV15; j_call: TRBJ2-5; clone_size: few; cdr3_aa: CATSTGGLAGPRTQYF; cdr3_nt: TGTGCCACCAGCACAGGGGGACTAGCGGGCCCCAGGACCCAGTACTTC
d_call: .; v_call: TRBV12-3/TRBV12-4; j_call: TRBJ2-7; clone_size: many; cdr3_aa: CASSRTGRDEQYF; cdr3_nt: TGTGCCAGCAGCAGGACAGGGAGGGACGAGCAGTACTTC
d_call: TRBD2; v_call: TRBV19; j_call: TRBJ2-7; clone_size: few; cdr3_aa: CASSDFRNGRTSYEQYF; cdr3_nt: TGTGCCAGTAGTGATTTTCGAAACGGGAGGACCTCCTACGAGCAGTACTTC